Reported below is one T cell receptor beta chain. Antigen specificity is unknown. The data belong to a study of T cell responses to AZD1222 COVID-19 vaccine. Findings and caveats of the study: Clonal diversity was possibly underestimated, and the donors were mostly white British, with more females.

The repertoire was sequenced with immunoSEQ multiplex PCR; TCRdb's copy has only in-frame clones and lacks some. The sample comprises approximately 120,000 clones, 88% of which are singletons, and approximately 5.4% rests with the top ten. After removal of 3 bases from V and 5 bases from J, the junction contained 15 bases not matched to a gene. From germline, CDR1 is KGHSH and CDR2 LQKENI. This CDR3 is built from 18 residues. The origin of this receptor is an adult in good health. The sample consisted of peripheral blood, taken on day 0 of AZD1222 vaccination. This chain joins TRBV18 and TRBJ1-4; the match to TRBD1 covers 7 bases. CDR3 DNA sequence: TGTGCCAGCTCACCTTTCCTTCTGACAGGGAGGGCAAATGAAAAACTGTTTTTT. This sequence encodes CASSPFLLTGRANEKLFF. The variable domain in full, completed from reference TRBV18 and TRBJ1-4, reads NAGVMQNPRHLVRRRGQEARLRCSPMKGHSHVYWYRQLPEEGLKFMVYLQKENIIDESGMPKERFSAEFPKEGPSILRIQQVVRGDSAAYFCASSPFLLTGRANEKLFFGSGTQLSVL.